The 29 T cell receptor beta chains reported below all come from one sample, sequenced in a study of shared clonotypes between healthy human individuals. Profiling relied on immunoSEQ multiplex PCR, and the TCRdb table lists in-frame clones only, not all of them. The table shows 1,400,000 or so clones, with approximately 98.5% occurring only once. Sequencing was performed on naive CD4+ T cells sorted from blood. As to subset: CD45RA+ positively selected. The receptors originated from a man aged 25-45 years in good health.

The chain links TRBV7-9 to TRBJ2-1; 8 bases align to TRBD1. Unmatched junction bases numbered 4, after V lost 1 base and J lost 8 bases. The CDR3 has 14 amino acids. Germline V gene data show CDR1 as SEHNR and CDR2 as FQNEAQ (reference sequence). For the CDR3, the DNA is TGTGCCAGCAGCTTAGGGCGGACAGGGCATGAGCAGTTCTTC. This codes for CASSLGRTGHEQFF.

CDR3 sequence: CATSRDGHEQYF. The CDR3 DNA sequence: TGTGCCACCAGCAGAGACGGCCACGAGCAGTACTTC. V usage is TRBV15 and J usage is TRBJ2-7; D is uncertain. V lost 0 bases, J lost 5 bases, and 5 bases lay in between. There are 12 residues in the CDR3. Per germline, CDR1 LNHNV and CDR2 YYDKDF (reference sequence).

The chain carries TRBV6-1 and TRBJ2-2; TRBD1 matches 11 bases. This CDR3 region has 13 residues. J lost 4 bases, V lost 8 bases, and 0 bases had no gene match. The germline V gene has CDR1 MNHNS and CDR2 SASEGT. The CDR3 spells CASGTGGTGELFF. The CDR3 coding sequence is TGTGCCAGCGGGACAGGGGGCACCGGGGAGCTGTTTTTT.

V is TRBV25-1 and J is TRBJ2-3; TRBD2 is a possible D gene (6 bases). Trimming pared 5 bases from V and 1 base from J, leaving 16 bases between. The CDR3 runs 16 residues. The V gene's germline CDR1 is MGHDK and CDR2 SYGVNS. The CDR3 sequence is CASSPGGGKGTDTQYF. The CDR3 bases are TGTGCCAGCAGTCCCGGCGGCGGGAAGGGCACAGATACGCAGTATTTT.

This clone was observed a few times. The gene calls are TRBV6-4 and TRBJ2-2, with 14 bases matching TRBD2. The germline V gene has CDR1 MRHNA and CDR2 SNTAGT. V shed 6 bases, J shed 6 bases, and the junction held 3 bases outside the gene matches. This CDR3 comprises 15 residues. CDR3 in amino acids: CASRRLAGGSGELFF. CDR3 bases: TGTGCCAGCAGAAGACTAGCGGGAGGGTCCGGGGAGCTGTTTTTT.

The gene calls are TRBV19 and TRBJ2-1; TRBD1 matches 9 bases. Per the germline V gene, CDR1 is LNHDA and CDR2 is SQIVND (reference sequence). The CDR3 length is 18 residues. The trim removed 3 bases at V and 4 bases at J, leaving 13 bases unmatched. The CDR3 spells CASSIKYGGTGRYNEQFF. In nucleotides, the CDR3 is TGTGCCAGTAGTATTAAGTATGGGGGGACAGGGCGTTACAATGAGCAGTTCTTC.

The chain is built from TRBV29-1 and TRBJ1-1; D might be TRBD1 (5 bases). The CDR3 has 16 residues. V was shortened by 0 bases and J by 3 bases, with 17 bases between the two germline ends. Germline CDR1 is SQVTM and CDR2 is ANQGSEA. CDR3 in DNA: TGCAGCGTTGAAGACAGGGATCAGGTGAAATACACTGAAGCTTTCTTT. It specifies CSVEDRDQVKYTEAFF.

In DNA, the CDR3 is TGTGCCAGCAGTTCAGACAGGGATGGGGGCTACAATGAGCAGTTCTTC. This translates into CASSSDRDGGYNEQFF. This chain uses TRBV27 with TRBJ2-1, with 7 positions matching TRBD1. The V and J ends lost 4 bases and 3 bases, in that order; junction bases with no gene match: 9. The CDR3 length is 16 residues. Germline loops: CDR1 MNHEY, CDR2 SMNVEV (reference sequence).

V gene TRBV30 combines with J gene TRBJ2-6, with D hard to call. Trimming took off 1 base at V and 0 bases at J, with 10 bases between the two ends. Germline CDR1 and CDR2: GTSNPN and SVGIG (reference sequence). The CDR3 is 16 amino acids. The CDR3 DNA reads as TGTGCCTGGAGTGATTTTGGGGACTCTGGGGCCAACGTCCTGACTTTC. This sequence encodes CAWSDFGDSGANVLTF. Complete variable domain (other parts from reference TRBV30 and TRBJ2-6): SQTIHQWPATLVQPVGSPLSLECTVEGTSNPNLYWYRQAAGRGLQLLFYSVGIGQISSEVPQNLSASRPQDRQFILSSKKLLLSDSGFYLCAWSDFGDSGANVLTFGAGSRLTVL.

The J gene is TRBJ2-5, the V gene TRBV7-8; TRBD2 is a possible D gene (6 bases). Germline V lookup: CDR1 SGHVS, CDR2 FQNEAQ. The V end lost 2 bases, the J end lost 10 bases, and 29 bases lay between the germline ends. The length of the CDR3 is 18 residues. Here the CDR3 DNA reads TGTGCCAGCAGCTTATTTACCGTTTTGGCGGGACCCCCAGGTGGCCAGTACTTC. It specifies CASSLFTVLAGPPGGQYF. Full variable domain (outside the CDR3, taken from reference TRBV7-8 and TRBJ2-5): GAGVSQSPRYKVAKRGQDVALRCDPISGHVSLFWYQQALGQGPEFLTYFQNEAQLDKSGLPSDRFFAERPEGSVSTLKIQRTQQEDSAVYLCASSLFTVLAGPPGGQYFGPGTRLLVL.

This sequence joins TRBV29-1 and TRBJ2-3; 11 nucleotides match TRBD2. The CDR3 has 13 amino acids. J lost 6 bases, V lost 5 bases, and 4 bases had no gene match. Germline V gene lookup returns CDR1 SQVTM and CDR2 ANQGSEA. The CDR3 sequence is CSVSSGRMDTQYF. CDR3 bases: TGCAGCGTTTCTAGCGGGAGGATGGATACGCAGTATTTT.

This clone was counted a single time. The chain has TRBV21-1 and TRBJ1-1. TRBV21-1 is given as a pseudogene. This CDR3 comprises 17 residues. The CDR3 loop reads CASRMPGLGLANTEAFF. For the CDR3, the DNA is TGTGCCAGCAGGATGCCGGGACTGGGTTTGGCGAACACTGAAGCTTTCTTT.

The chain carries TRBV28 and TRBJ2-1; 7 bases map to TRBD2. Germline V lookup: CDR1 MDHEN, CDR2 SYDVKM. The CDR3 runs 14 residues. V dropped 7 bases and J dropped 6; count of bases not matched to a gene: 9. The CDR3 loop is CASTPGGGGNEQFF. In nucleotides, the CDR3 is TGTGCCAGCACCCCCGGTGGGGGGGGCAATGAGCAGTTCTTC.

The gene calls are TRBV5-1 and TRBJ1-1; the D is unclear. Germline V gene lookup returns CDR1 SGHRS and CDR2 YFSETQ. The CDR3 has 14 residues. The ends were cut back, 1 base at V and 4 bases at J, with 11 bases in the middle. CDR3 region: CASSLNPVGTEAFF. The DNA of the CDR3 is TGCGCCAGCAGCTTGAACCCCGTCGGCACTGAAGCTTTCTTT.

This sequence joins TRBV15 and TRBJ2-1, with TRBD1 matching 9 bases. Germline V gives CDR1 LNHNV, CDR2 YYDKDF (reference sequence). The CDR3 sequence is 17 residues long. Trimming took 3 bases from V and 7 from J; bases not matched to a gene: 13. The CDR3 DNA sequence: TGTGCCACCAGCAGTCACCCGGCTGGGACAGGGTCGAATGAGCAGTTCTTC. This translates into CATSSHPAGTGSNEQFF.

This chain uses TRBV6-5 with TRBJ2-7; a weak D match, TRBD2 (6 bases). Germline V CDR1 and CDR2: MNHEY, SVGAGI. The CDR3 has 14 residues. Trimming shortened V by 6 bases and J by 3 bases, and 15 bases separated the two germline ends. CDR3 coding DNA: TGTGCCAGCAGACCTGCGGGGAAGGACTACGAGCAGTACTTC. The encoded protein is CASRPAGKDYEQYF.

The chain combines TRBV11-1 with TRBJ1-1, with 7 nucleotides matching TRBD1. The CDR3 runs to 13 residues. V trimming: 0 bases; J trimming: 7 bases; junction bases outside the gene matches: 2. Germline loops: CDR1 SGHAT, CDR2 FQDESV (reference sequence). CDR3 sequence (DNA): TGTGCCAGCAGCTTAGCCGGGACAGTTGAAGCTTTCTTT. Protein product: CASSLAGTVEAFF.

The CDR3 region is CASSRGGTSGGLYEQYF. In DNA form, the CDR3 reads TGCGCCAGCAGCCGGGGGGGGACTAGCGGAGGGCTATACGAGCAGTACTTC. The gene calls are TRBV4-1 and TRBJ2-7; 11 nucleotides align to TRBD2. The CDR3 has 17 residues. The trim removed 4 bases at V and 4 bases at J, leaving 12 bases unmatched. Looked up from germline, CDR1 is MGHRA and CDR2 is YSYEKL.

This clone was recorded once. This rearrangement joins TRBV7-2 to TRBJ2-2, with 10 bases aligning to TRBD2. CDR3 length equals 15 residues. Germline-derived CDR1 and CDR2 are SGHTA and FQGNSA. V was clipped by 5 bases and J by 1 base; unmatched bases: 1. The CDR3 bases are TGTGCCAGCAGCCGACTAGCGGGGAACACCGGGGAGCTGTTTTTT. Encoded protein: CASSRLAGNTGELFF.

The chain uses TRBV10-3 and TRBJ2-7; 7 bases agree with TRBD1. The CDR3 is 14 amino acids. Germline V CDR1 and CDR2: ENHRY, SYGVKD. V was pared by 10 bases and J by 3 bases, with 12 bases of the junction left unmatched. CDR3 protein: CATRTGDLDYEQYF. CDR3 DNA sequence: TGTGCCACCCGGACAGGCGACTTGGACTACGAGCAGTACTTC.

This chain uses TRBV28 with TRBJ2-7; 8 bases map to TRBD1. Germline V CDR1 and CDR2: MDHEN, SYDVKM. Germline trimming cut 6 bases from V and 5 bases from J; bases unmatched to any gene: 6. The CDR3 has 13 amino acids. The CDR3 DNA is TGTGCCAGCAGGCGGACAGGGCTGAACGAGCAGTACTTC. Translated, it gives CASRRTGLNEQYF.

The chain links TRBV18 to TRBJ2-5; D unclear. Germline loops: CDR1 KGHSH, CDR2 LQKENI. The CDR3 loop spans 16 amino acids. Trimming removed 4 bases from V and 3 bases from J, with 18 bases in between. As DNA, the CDR3 is TGTGCCAGCTCACTCGACCTCACCCCGGCGAAAGAGACCCAGTACTTC. Translated: CASSLDLTPAKETQYF.

The chain employs TRBV15 and TRBJ1-1, with D hard to call. The CDR3 length is 18 residues. The ends were cut back, 4 bases at V and 5 bases at J, with 26 bases in the middle. In germline, CDR1 is LNHNV, CDR2 YYDKDF (reference sequence). The CDR3 region is CATSTTRATPTGRTEAFF. The CDR3 DNA reads TGTGCCACCAGCACCACAAGAGCTACCCCTACCGGGAGGACTGAAGCTTTCTTT.

The chain links TRBV4-1 to TRBJ2-7; 8 nucleotides match TRBD1. V lost 4 bases, J lost 0 bases, and 5 bases stayed unmatched. The CDR3 is 15 amino acids. The germline CDR1 and CDR2 sequences are MGHRA and YSYEKL. The DNA for the CDR3 is TGCGCCAGCAGCCGACAGGGGCCCCTCTCCTACGAGCAGTACTTC. Translating gives CASSRQGPLSYEQYF.

The V gene is TRBV5-4, the J gene TRBJ2-7; 7 bases fit TRBD2. Unmatched junction bases numbered 6, after V lost 1 base and J lost 5 bases. Per germline, CDR1 SGHNT and CDR2 YYREEE (reference sequence). The CDR3 runs 14 residues. CDR3: CASSLSPSGHEQYF. The CDR3 bases are TGTGCCAGCAGCTTGTCCCCTAGCGGTCACGAGCAGTACTTC. Combining the CDR3 with reference TRBV5-4 and TRBJ2-7 gives the whole variable domain ETGVTQSPTHLIKTRGQQVTLRCSSQSGHNTVSWYQQALGQGPQFIFQYYREEENGRGNFPPRFSGLQFPNYSSELNVNALELDDSALYLCASSLSPSGHEQYFGPGTRLTVT.

V and J are TRBV28 and TRBJ1-1; D is uncertain. The V gene's germline CDR1 is MDHEN and CDR2 SYDVKM. Trimming took off 3 bases at V and 7 bases at J, with 6 bases between the two ends. The CDR3 is 11 amino acids. The CDR3 region is CASSFQSEAFF. Here the CDR3 DNA reads TGTGCCAGCAGTTTTCAAAGTGAAGCTTTCTTT.

The rearrangement joins TRBV19 to TRBJ2-7; 7 bases match TRBD1. Unmatched junction bases numbered 7, after V lost 6 bases and J lost 5 bases. Germline V gene sequence: CDR1 LNHDA, CDR2 SQIVND (reference sequence). The CDR3 loop spans 13 amino acids. In DNA, the CDR3 is TGTGCCAGTAGAGCAGACAGGGTCCACGAGCAGTACTTC. Protein product: CASRADRVHEQYF.

V gene TRBV18 combines with J gene TRBJ1-2; D gene uncertain. Germline loops: CDR1 KGHSH, CDR2 LQKENI. This CDR3 has 13 residues. The germline V and J ends were trimmed by 5 bases and 8 bases, with 15 bases remaining between them. The CDR3 bases are TGTGCCAGCTCATCGATTCTTTTAAGGGGCTACACCTTC. It specifies CASSSILLRGYTF.

V gene TRBV4-3 combines with J gene TRBJ2-7, with D possibly TRBD2 on 6 matching bases. The CDR3 contains 14 residues. The V and J ends lost 0 bases and 2 bases respectively, with 8 bases between them. CDR1 is LGHNA and CDR2 is YSLEER in the germline V gene. The DNA of the CDR3 is TGCGCCAGCAGCCAAGAACGACTAGCCTACGAGCAGTACTTC. Protein sequence: CASSQERLAYEQYF.